These T cell receptor beta chains were read from a single sample in a study of blood T cells in healthy people across ages. One entry per CDR3 protein results from TCRdb running MiXCR on the 5' RACE reads. Of 850,000 or so distinct CDR3 sequences in the sample, 29% were seen once. The sequenced sample was blood. These receptors were obtained from an elderly woman in good health. CDR3s include the opening cysteine and the closing phenylalanine or tryptophan. Fields, in order: clone size, D gene, J gene, V gene, CDR3 protein, CDR3 DNA. D genes are given only for firm matches. Part of the rows lack a size; the others show once, few, many or a class for expanded clones.

>many|TRBD1|TRBJ2-1|TRBV7-2
CASSPRDRSHNEQFF
TGTGCCAGCAGCCCCCGGGACAGGTCCCACAATGAGCAGTTCTTC
>.|.|TRBJ2-7|TRBV7-2
CASSLEAFPTYEQYF
TGTGCCAGCAGCTTAGAAGCCTTCCCGACCTACGAGCAGTACTTC
>.|.|TRBJ1-5|TRBV2
CASNREASNQPQHF
TGTGCCAGCAACAGGGAGGCTAGCAATCAGCCCCAGCATTTT
>many|TRBD2|TRBJ2-1|TRBV20-1
CSARDQRGNNEQFF
TGCAGTGCTAGAGATCAGCGGGGGAACAATGAGCAGTTCTTC
>.|TRBD1|TRBJ2-5|TRBV20-1
CSAAQGALGQETQYF
TGCAGTGCTGCGCAGGGGGCACTGGGCCAAGAGACCCAGTACTTC
>few|TRBD1|TRBJ2-5|TRBV20-1
CSARTGSQTQYF
TGCAGTGCAAGGACAGGGTCTCAGACCCAGTACTTC
>.|.|TRBJ2-2|TRBV7-2
CASRKQGNTGELFF
TGTGCCAGCAGGAAACAGGGGAACACCGGGGAGCTGTTTTTT
>.|TRBD2|TRBJ2-3|TRBV20-1
CSARRLAGASDTQYF
TGCAGTGCTAGGCGACTAGCGGGAGCCTCAGATACGCAGTATTTT
>few|.|TRBJ2-1|TRBV7-8
CASSLDVRVGFF
TGTGCCAGCAGCTTAGATGTTAGGGTGGGGTTCTTC
>few|TRBD1|TRBJ2-3|TRBV11-2
CASSKTGTGTDTQYF
TGTGCCAGCAGCAAGACCGGGACAGGGACAGATACGCAGTATTTT
>many|.|TRBJ1-6|TRBV5-1
CASSSKRGSSYNSPLHF
TGCGCCAGCAGCTCTAAAAGGGGGAGCTCCTATAATTCACCCCTCCACTTT
>.|TRBD1|TRBJ1-1|TRBV5-1
CASSTGTGSMGTEAFF
TGCGCCAGCAGCACCGGGACAGGGAGTATGGGCACTGAAGCTTTCTTT
>few|.|TRBJ2-1|TRBV19
CASRGARDNEQFF
TGTGCCAGTAGGGGGGCGCGAGACAATGAGCAGTTCTTC
>few|.|TRBJ1-5|TRBV27
CASSSQAGAYSNQPQHF
TGTGCCAGCAGTTCTCAGGCAGGGGCTTATAGCAATCAGCCCCAGCATTTT
>.|.|TRBJ2-7|TRBV28
CASGLSGSYEQYF
TGTGCCAGCGGTTTGTCCGGGTCCTACGAGCAGTACTTC
>many|.|TRBJ2-3|TRBV24-1
CATSDSQRGTDTQYF
TGTGCCACCAGTGATTCGCAAAGGGGCACAGATACGCAGTATTTT
>many|TRBD1|TRBJ2-3|TRBV7-9
CASIPQGQLFTDTQYF
TGTGCCAGCATCCCCCAGGGACAGTTGTTCACAGATACGCAGTATTTT
>many|.|TRBJ1-2|TRBV6-5
CASSPTVNYGYTF
TGTGCCAGCAGTCCGACAGTTAACTATGGCTACACCTTC
>few|.|TRBJ2-3|TRBV7-2
CASSLPAQRGLWTQYF
TGTGCCAGCAGCTTACCCGCCCAAAGGGGTTTATGGACGCAGTATTTT
>few|TRBD2|TRBJ2-5|TRBV2
CASSEGTSPEETQYF
TGTGCCAGCAGTGAAGGGACTAGCCCCGAAGAGACCCAGTACTTC
>.|TRBD2|TRBJ2-5|TRBV7-2
CASSQGGLAGGRWTQYF
TGTGCCAGCAGCCAGGGAGGTCTAGCGGGGGGGAGATGGACCCAGTACTTC
>.|TRBD1|TRBJ2-7|TRBV7-2
CASSSDRQSYEQYF
TGTGCCAGCAGCTCGGACAGGCAGTCCTACGAGCAGTACTTC
>many|TRBD1|TRBJ1-2|TRBV5-1
CASRWDRDGYTF
TGCGCCAGCAGATGGGACAGGGACGGCTACACCTTC
>many|TRBD1|TRBJ2-7|TRBV7-9
CASSWGVSGTGSYEQYF
TGTGCCAGCAGCTGGGGGGTATCCGGGACAGGGAGTTACGAGCAGTACTTC
>.|.|TRBJ1-1|TRBV5-1
CASSLGGGGGMNTEAFF
TGCGCCAGCAGCTTAGGGGGGGGCGGCGGCATGAACACTGAAGCTTTCTTT
>.|.|TRBJ2-5|TRBV7-2
CASSLAMLSETQYF
TGTGCCAGCAGCTTAGCTATGCTTTCGGAGACCCAGTACTTC
>many|.|TRBJ1-2|TRBV7-2
CASSLGTLVYGYTF
TGTGCCAGCAGCTTAGGAACATTAGTCTATGGCTACACCTTC
>few|.|TRBJ1-1|TRBV27
CASRTGRMGVNTEAFF
TGTGCCAGCAGGACCGGGCGCATGGGGGTGAACACTGAAGCTTTCTTT
>few|TRBD1|TRBJ1-2|TRBV5-1
CASSTERQGAGYGYTF
TGCGCCAGCAGCACAGAAAGACAGGGGGCCGGCTATGGCTACACCTTC
>.|.|TRBJ1-4|TRBV27
CASRRDDAKLFF
TGTGCCAGCAGAAGGGACGACGCAAAACTGTTTTTT
>many|TRBD2|TRBJ2-1|TRBV5-5
CASSYATSGGAYNEQFF
TGTGCCAGCAGCTATGCCACTAGCGGGGGGGCCTACAATGAGCAGTTCTTC
>many|TRBD1|TRBJ1-2|TRBV28
CASRRTGEGYGYTF
TGTGCCAGCAGACGCACAGGGGAAGGCTATGGCTACACCTTC
>.|.|TRBJ1-1|TRBV21-1
CASSKEGIGTGNTEAFF
TGTGCCAGCAGCAAAGAGGGGATAGGGACCGGGAACACTGAAGCTTTCTTT
>.|TRBD1|TRBJ1-2|TRBV7-9
CASSLAELDRGLLGYTF
TGTGCCAGCAGCTTAGCGGAGCTTGACAGGGGGCTGCTTGGCTACACCTTC
>many|.|TRBJ1-5|TRBV7-2
CASSSGPQDNQPQHF
TGTGCCAGCAGCTCGGGACCGCAGGACAATCAGCCCCAGCATTTT
>many|.|TRBJ2-7|TRBV6-5
CASSYSRIQVPYEQYF
TGTGCCAGCAGTTACTCGAGGATTCAGGTTCCCTACGAGCAGTACTTC
>.|.|TRBJ1-2|TRBV20-1
CSAPAGAGYGYTF
TGCAGTGCCCCGGCAGGCGCTGGGTATGGCTACACCTTC
>many|TRBD2|TRBJ2-7|TRBV3-1
CASSQGQHRLAGGYEQYF
TGTGCCAGCAGCCAGGGACAGCATCGACTAGCGGGGGGATACGAGCAGTACTTC
>.|TRBD2|TRBJ2-1|TRBV11-2
CASSLDLGTSGIPQFF
TGTGCCAGCAGCTTAGACCTCGGGACTAGCGGGATCCCGCAGTTCTTC
>many|.|TRBJ2-5|TRBV6-2/TRBV6-3
CASSYGTGTLQETQYF
TGTGCCAGCAGTTACGGGACCGGGACTTTACAAGAGACCCAGTACTTC
>many|.|TRBJ1-4|TRBV6-6
CASRGPESEKLFF
TGTGCCAGCAGGGGCCCGGAGAGTGAAAAACTGTTTTTT
>.|.|TRBJ1-1|TRBV6-5
CASSYSYPRMNTEAFF
TGCGCCAGCAGTTACTCGTACCCTCGGATGAACACTGAAGCTTTCTTT
>.|.|TRBJ2-1|TRBV15
CATSSHINEQFF
TGTGCCACCAGCAGTCACATCAATGAGCAGTTCTTC
>few|.|TRBJ1-1|TRBV18
CASSPAVNTEAFF
TGTGCCAGCTCACCGGCTGTGAACACTGAAGCTTTCTTT
>many|.|TRBJ2-7|TRBV7-9
CASSLVGPGESSYEQYF
TGTGCCAGCAGCTTAGTGGGTCCAGGGGAGAGCTCCTACGAGCAGTACTTC
>.|.|TRBJ1-2|TRBV20-1
CSAMTAFDGYTF
TGCAGTGCTATGACGGCCTTTGACGGCTACACCTTC
>.|TRBD1|TRBJ1-2|TRBV28
CASRTPGQGYGYTF
TGTGCCAGCAGGACACCGGGACAGGGTTATGGCTACACCTTC
>many|TRBD2|TRBJ2-5|TRBV20-1
CSARLGGATNEQYF
TGCAGTGCTAGACTCGGGGGGGCCACCAATGAGCAGTACTTC
>few|.|TRBJ2-2|TRBV4-3
CASSRTSRGSNTGELFF
TGCGCCAGCAGCCGTACTAGTCGGGGGTCCAACACCGGGGAGCTGTTTTTT
>many|TRBD1|TRBJ2-7|TRBV20-1
CSARELGQGTYEQYF
TGCAGTGCTAGAGAATTGGGACAGGGGACCTACGAGCAGTACTTC
>.|.|TRBJ1-2|TRBV7-2
CASSLAGIGGDGYTF
TGTGCCAGCAGCTTAGCGGGGATAGGGGGGGACGGCTACACCTTC
>many|.|TRBJ2-7|TRBV27
CASSLFKAGVYEQYF
TGTGCCAGCAGTTTATTTAAGGCAGGGGTCTACGAGCAGTACTTC
>.|TRBD1|TRBJ1-4|TRBV7-9
CASSSRDRGPEKLFF
TGTGCCAGCAGCTCCCGGGACAGGGGGCCTGAAAAACTGTTTTTT
>few|TRBD1|TRBJ1-6|TRBV7-2
CASSLGPGTGTAYNSPLHF
TGTGCCAGCAGCTTAGGTCCCGGGACAGGGACCGCCTATAATTCACCCCTCCACTTT
>many|TRBD1|TRBJ2-3|TRBV10-3
CATRGGTGATDTQYF
TGTGCCACCCGAGGAGGGACAGGGGCCACAGATACGCAGTATTTT
>.|TRBD1|TRBJ2-7|TRBV9
CASSVTGTGCDEQYF
TGTGCCAGCAGCGTAACTGGGACAGGGTGCGACGAGCAGTACTTC
>few|.|TRBJ1-3|TRBV20-1
CSAPHGSGNTIYF
TGCAGTGCACCGCATGGGTCTGGAAACACCATATATTTT
>.|TRBD1|TRBJ2-7|TRBV14
CASSQLDHGTGRLYEQYF
TGTGCCAGCAGCCAGTTGGACCACGGGACAGGCAGATTATACGAGCAGTACTTC
>few|.|TRBJ2-1|TRBV6-2/TRBV6-3
CASSPAGRARNEQFF
TGTGCCAGCAGTCCAGCGGGCAGGGCACGAAATGAGCAGTTCTTC